This T cell receptor beta chain was retrieved from a study of PD-1 blockade in classical Hodgkin lymphoma. General study results and limits: TCR diversity at baseline was reported to be reduced in newly diagnosed patients relative to healthy donors. Similar baseline diversity was found in complete responders and newly diagnosed patients.

Profiled with immunoSEQ multiplex PCR; TCRdb holds only in-frame clones, not every one. Of 66,000 or so clones in the sample, 60% to 80% are singletons; the top ten hold less than 9.5%. A remark on this clone: Its specificity is unknown.

Every patient had relapsed following autologous stem cell transplantation, and cohorts differed in brentuximab vedotin exposure. This CDR3 is 13 amino acids long. The V gene's germline CDR1 is SGHDT and CDR2 YYEEEE. This rearrangement joins TRBV5-6 to TRBJ2-5; TRBD2 aligns across 9 bases. The DNA end lines up better with TRBJ2-7; the J call may be wrong. The sequencing used peripheral blood mononuclear cells (PBMCs), collected before the second cycle of nivolumab. This sequence originates from a human donor with classical Hodgkin lymphoma. CDR3 in DNA: TGTGCCAGCAGCTCGACTAGCGGCAACGAGCAGTACTTC. Protein sequence: CASSSTSGNEQYF.